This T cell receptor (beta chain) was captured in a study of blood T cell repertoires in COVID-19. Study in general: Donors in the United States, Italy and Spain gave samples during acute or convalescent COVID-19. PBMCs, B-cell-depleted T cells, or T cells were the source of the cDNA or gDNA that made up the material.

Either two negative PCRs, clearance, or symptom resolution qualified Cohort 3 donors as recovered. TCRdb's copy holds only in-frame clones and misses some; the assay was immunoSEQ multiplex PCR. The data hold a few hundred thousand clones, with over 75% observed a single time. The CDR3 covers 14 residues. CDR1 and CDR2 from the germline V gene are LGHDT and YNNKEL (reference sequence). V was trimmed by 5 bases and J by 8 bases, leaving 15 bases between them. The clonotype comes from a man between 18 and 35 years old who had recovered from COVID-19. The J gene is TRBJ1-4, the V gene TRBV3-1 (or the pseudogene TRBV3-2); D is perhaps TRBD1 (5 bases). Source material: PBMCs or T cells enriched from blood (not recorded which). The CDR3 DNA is TGTGCCAGCAGCTCAAGGGGTTTGGAAGAAAAACTGTTTTTT. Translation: CASSSRGLEEKLFF.